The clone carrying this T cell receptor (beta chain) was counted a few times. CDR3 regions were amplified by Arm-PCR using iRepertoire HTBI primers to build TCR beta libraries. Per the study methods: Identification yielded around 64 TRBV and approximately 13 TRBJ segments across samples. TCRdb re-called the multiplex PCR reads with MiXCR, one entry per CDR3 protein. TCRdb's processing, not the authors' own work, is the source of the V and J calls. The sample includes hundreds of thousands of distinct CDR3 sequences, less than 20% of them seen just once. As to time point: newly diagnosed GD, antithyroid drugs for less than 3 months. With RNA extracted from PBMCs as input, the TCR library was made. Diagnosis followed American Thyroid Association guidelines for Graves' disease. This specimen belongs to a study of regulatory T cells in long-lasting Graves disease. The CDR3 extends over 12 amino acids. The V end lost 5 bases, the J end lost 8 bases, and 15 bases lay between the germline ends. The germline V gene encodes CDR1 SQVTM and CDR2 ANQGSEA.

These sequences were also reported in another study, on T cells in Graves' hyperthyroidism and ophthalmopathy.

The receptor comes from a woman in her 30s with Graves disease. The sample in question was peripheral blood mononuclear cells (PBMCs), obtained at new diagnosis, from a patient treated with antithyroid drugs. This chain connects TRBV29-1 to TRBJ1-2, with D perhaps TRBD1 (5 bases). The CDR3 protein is CSVSDLGEGYTF. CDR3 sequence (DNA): TGCAGCGTTTCGGACTTAGGGGAGGGCTACACCTTC. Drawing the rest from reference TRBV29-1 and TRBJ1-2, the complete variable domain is SAVISQKPSRDICQRGTSLTIQCQVDSQVTMMFWYRQQPGQSLTLIATANQGSEATYESGFVIDKFPISRPNLTFSTLTVSNMSPEDSSIYLCSVSDLGEGYTFGSGTRLTVV.